Shown below are 5 T cell receptor beta chains from a single sample sequenced in a study of T cells in Graves' hyperthyroidism and ophthalmopathy. Amplification of TCR beta CDR3 regions was performed using RNA transcripts as template. TCR CDR3 regions were first amplified by RT-PCR with HTBI primers. Each CDR3 protein gets one entry after TCRdb re-called the multiplex PCR reads with MiXCR. The repertoire holds roughly 500,000 distinct CDR3 sequences, with around 45% as singletons. Sequenced input: peripheral blood or thyroid tissue (not recorded which). Receptors originate from an adult woman with Graves' disease, either hyperthyroidism or ophthalmopathy (not recorded which).

The CDR3 bases are TGCAGTGCTAGTCTTGGGGTTTCCTACGAGCATTTT. Translation: CSASLGVSYEHF. The genes are TRBV20-1 and TRBJ1-5, with D uncertain. Germline values: CDR1 DFQATT, CDR2 SNEGSKA (reference sequence). Trimming removed 3 bases at V and 14 bases at J, with 17 bases between. The CDR3 is made up of 12 amino acids.

The V and J genes are TRBV15 and TRBJ1-4; D is undetermined. V gave up 0 bases and J gave up 8 bases, with 13 bases separating them. This CDR3 spans 15 amino acids. The germline CDR1 and CDR2 sequences are LNHNV and YYDKDF (reference sequence). The CDR3 region has the DNA TGTGCCACCAGCAGAGACCCGACTGGAGAAGAAAAACTGTTTTTT. Protein product: CATSRDPTGEEKLFF.

This clonotype was picked up many times. The rearrangement links TRBV9 to TRBJ1-2; D unclear. Germline CDR1 SGDLS, CDR2 YYNGEE. The CDR3 runs to 14 residues. V was clipped by 9 bases and J by 3 bases, with 18 bases between them. The CDR3 loop is CAINLAGVYYGYTF. The CDR3 DNA sequence: TGTGCCATCAATCTCGCTGGGGTTTACTATGGCTACACCTTC.

The chain has TRBV29-1 and TRBJ2-7; TRBD2 matches 8 bases. This CDR3 has 15 residues. The trim removed 4 bases at V and 3 bases at J, leaving 11 bases unmatched. Per the germline V gene, CDR1 is SQVTM and CDR2 is ANQGSEA. CDR3 residues: CSVGTSSSGDYEQYF. The CDR3 DNA reads TGCAGCGTTGGGACTAGCAGCTCCGGTGACTACGAGCAGTACTTC.

This clonotype occurred once. The V call is TRBV12-3 or TRBV12-4, the J call TRBJ1-5; D is unclear. Trimming stripped 5 bases from V and 8 bases from J, with 13 bases between. CDR3 size: 13 residues. The CDR3 nucleotides are TGTGCCAGCAGTCCCAATGGGGTGGAGCCCCAGCATTTT. This codes for CASSPNGVEPQHF.